Each of the 21 T cell receptor beta chains below was sequenced from the same sample in a study of CD8 T cells in Susac syndrome. Random hexamers primed reverse transcription of 0.5 to 1 ug RNA. TCRdb redid the calling of the immunoSEQ multiplex PCR reads with MiXCR, one entry per CDR3 protein. The table has 160,000 or so distinct CDR3 sequences, approximately 93% seen once. The sample comprised CD4+ T cells from PBMCs. Receptors originate from a human donor with multiple sclerosis.

The genes are TRBV29-1 and TRBJ2-4; 9 bases are shared with TRBD1. Trimming removed 7 bases from V and 5 bases from J; junction bases left unmatched: 6. Looked up from germline, CDR1 is SQVTM and CDR2 is ANQGSEA. This CDR3 is 13 amino acids long. The DNA of the CDR3 is TGCAGCGCCGTACAGGGGGCCCAAAACATTCAGTACTTC. Its protein is CSAVQGAQNIQYF.

The chain recombines TRBV5-1 with TRBJ1-1, with 8 bases that match TRBD1. CDR3 length: 14 residues. V was clipped by 4 bases and J by 5 bases; unmatched bases: 7. CDR1 is SGHRS and CDR2 is YFSETQ in the germline V gene. The CDR3 DNA is TGCGCCAGCAGCAACGGACAGGGTGGGACTGAAGCTTTCTTT. It translates to CASSNGQGGTEAFF.

The chain recombines TRBV19 with TRBJ2-3, with TRBD1 as a possible D gene (5 bases). Germline CDR1 is LNHDA and CDR2 is SQIVND (reference sequence). The V gene lost 5 bases and the J gene lost 6 bases, with 9 bases spanning the gap. The CDR3 runs to 12 residues. The CDR3 spells CASSAQGDTQYF. Written as DNA, the CDR3 is TGTGCCAGTAGTGCCCAGGGCGATACGCAGTATTTT.

J is TRBJ2-7 and V is TRBV29-1, with 8 bases that match TRBD1. Germline V gene data show CDR1 as SQVTM and CDR2 as ANQGSEA. The CDR3 contains 14 residues. The J segment lost 1 base and the V segment lost 4 bases, leaving 6 bases of the junction unmatched. CDR3 sequence (DNA): TGCAGCGTTGGTGTTTGGGACAGGTCCTACGAGCAGTACTTC. As protein: CSVGVWDRSYEQYF.

This CDR3 is CASSSGGPRGETQYF. The DNA for the CDR3 is TGTGCCAGCAGTTCCGGCGGGCCCCGTGGAGAGACCCAGTACTTC. This rearrangement joins TRBV28 to TRBJ2-5, with D possibly TRBD2 on 5 matching bases. Germline V gene lookup returns CDR1 MDHEN and CDR2 SYDVKM. The ends were cut back, 4 bases at V and 4 bases at J, with 16 bases in the middle. The CDR3 extends over 15 amino acids.

This clonotype was detected once. The J gene is TRBJ2-2, the V gene TRBV27; 7 bases are a match to TRBD2. Germline values: CDR1 MNHEY, CDR2 SMNVEV (reference sequence). After removal of 7 bases from V and 1 base from J, the junction contained 6 bases not matched to a gene. This CDR3 region has 15 residues. The CDR3 DNA is TGTGCCAGCAAAGTAGGGACTATGAACACCGGGGAGCTGTTTTTT. It encodes CASKVGTMNTGELFF.

V gene TRBV29-1 combines with J gene TRBJ2-3; the D gene is possibly TRBD1 (6 bases). V gave up 4 bases and J gave up 3 bases, with 8 bases separating them. The CDR3 spans 12 residues. Germline CDR1 SQVTM, CDR2 ANQGSEA. The DNA of the CDR3 is TGCAGCGTTGTACAGGGAACAGATACGCAGTATTTT. It codes for CSVVQGTDTQYF.

V and J are TRBV5-4 and TRBJ2-6; D gene unclear. The V end was cut by 4 bases, the J end by 3 bases, with 8 bases between. The CDR3 runs 14 residues. CDR1 and CDR2 from the germline V gene are SGHNT and YYREEE (reference sequence). The CDR3 DNA follows: TGTGCCAGCAGCCCGGCAGGTGGGGCCAACGTCCTGACTTTC. Translating it yields CASSPAGGANVLTF.

The V and J genes are TRBV5-1 and TRBJ2-7; TRBD2 agrees at 12 bases. The CDR3 is made up of 16 amino acids. V dropped 0 bases and J dropped 7; count of bases not matched to a gene: 8. CDR1 and CDR2 (germline): SGHRS, YFSETQ. As DNA, the CDR3 is TGCGCCAGCAGCTTGGAGACTAGCGGGAGTCTAAGGGAGCAGTACTTC. It codes for CASSLETSGSLREQYF.

The chain has TRBV29-1 and TRBJ2-5; D may be TRBD2 (6 bases). V lost 5 bases and J lost 3, with 10 bases in between. CDR1 and CDR2 from the germline V gene are SQVTM and ANQGSEA. This CDR3 region has 12 residues. CDR3 nucleotides: TGCAGCGTTTTGACTAGGAAAGAGACCCAGTACTTC. Protein product: CSVLTRKETQYF. The complete variable domain, with remaining parts taken from reference TRBV29-1 and TRBJ2-5, reads SAVISQKPSRDICQRGTSLTIQCQVDSQVTMMFWYRQQPGQSLTLIATANQGSEATYESGFVIDKFPISRPNLTFSTLTVSNMSPEDSSIYLCSVLTRKETQYFGPGTRLLVL.

The gene calls are TRBV30 and TRBJ1-2; D is uncertain. Trimming removed 0 bases at V and 11 bases at J, with 10 bases between. CDR1 is GTSNPN, CDR2 SVGIG, per germline (reference sequence). The CDR3 covers 11 residues. For the CDR3, the DNA is TGTGCCTGGAGTGTACCGGGTCGGTACACCTTC. This codes for CAWSVPGRYTF. The full variable domain, its missing parts supplied by reference TRBV30 and TRBJ1-2, is SQTIHQWPATLVQPVGSPLSLECTVEGTSNPNLYWYRQAAGRGLQLLFYSVGIGQISSEVPQNLSASRPQDRQFILSSKKLLLSDSGFYLCAWSVPGRYTFGSGTRLTVV.

CDR3 sequence reads: CSVTRGRGTEAFF. The CDR3 coding sequence is TGCAGCGTCACCAGGGGGCGCGGCACTGAAGCTTTCTTT. The rearrangement links TRBV29-1 to TRBJ1-1, with 8 positions matching TRBD1. CDR1 is SQVTM, CDR2 ANQGSEA, per germline. The CDR3 is made up of 13 amino acids. Trimming at V came to 6 bases and at J to 4 bases, leaving 7 bases not matched to a gene.

J is TRBJ2-7 and V is TRBV18; D is undetermined. CDR1 is KGHSH and CDR2 is LQKENI in the germline V gene. The CDR3 sequence is 13 residues long. Trimming cost V 2 bases and J 2 bases, with 7 bases left between them. This CDR3 is CASSPTAAYEQYF. The CDR3, as DNA: TGTGCCAGCTCACCAACCGCAGCCTACGAGCAGTACTTC.

CDR3 DNA: TGTGCCAGTAGTAGGGGACAGGGAGTTTCCAATGAGCAGTTCTTC. This gives the protein CASSRGQGVSNEQFF. The chain has TRBV19 and TRBJ2-1; the match to TRBD1 covers 9 bases. From germline, CDR1 is LNHDA and CDR2 SQIVND (reference sequence). With 4 bases clipped from V and 6 bases from J, the junction kept 7 bases outside the gene matches. The CDR3 runs to 15 residues.

The rearrangement joins TRBV21-1 to TRBJ1-2. TRBV21-1 is noted as a pseudogene. The CDR3 is 13 amino acids. Written as DNA, the CDR3 is TGTGCCAGCATCACGGAGCAGGAACCTGGCTACACCTTC. It encodes CASITEQEPGYTF.

This chain uses TRBV12-3 or TRBV12-4 with TRBJ2-1; unclear D gene. The CDR3 spans 12 residues. The V end was cut by 6 bases, the J end by 6 bases, with 9 bases between. CDR3 in amino acids: CASSQNRNEQFF. CDR3 sequence (DNA): TGTGCCAGCAGCCAAAATCGCAATGAGCAGTTCTTC.

The chain combines TRBV29-1 with TRBJ2-3; maybe TRBD2 (5 bases). V was cut by 6 bases and J by 6 bases, with 19 bases left in between. Germline assignment: CDR1 SQVTM and CDR2 ANQGSEA. This CDR3 comprises 14 residues. The CDR3 DNA follows: TGCAGCGTGGATAGAGTGCTCAGAGGGGATACGCAGTATTTT. Translation gives CSVDRVLRGDTQYF.

The CDR3 nucleotides read TGTGCCAGCAGTGTTAGGCTGAACACTGAAGCTTTCTTT. Its translation: CASSVRLNTEAFF. The chain recombines TRBV6-1 with TRBJ1-1; D remains ambiguous. The CDR3 loop spans 13 amino acids. The germline V and J ends were trimmed by 4 bases and 0 bases, with 6 bases remaining between them. Germline V CDR1 and CDR2: MNHNS, SASEGT.

The chain joins TRBV6-2 or TRBV6-3 to TRBJ2-3; 10 nucleotides line up with TRBD2. V lost 6 bases to trimming and J lost 3 bases; unmatched junction nucleotides: 15. Germline CDR1 is MNHEY and CDR2 is SVGEGT. The CDR3 is made up of 18 amino acids. CDR3 DNA: TGTGCCAGCAGAACGGATGGTAGCGGGAGGCCCCCTACAGATACGCAGTATTTT. Residues: CASRTDGSGRPPTDTQYF.

The chain employs TRBV20-1 and TRBJ2-5; D is unresolved. V dropped 4 bases and J dropped 2 bases, with 8 bases sitting between them. The CDR3 is 12 amino acids. Germline-derived CDR1 and CDR2 are DFQATT and SNEGSKA (reference sequence). The CDR3 spells CSANGLQETQYF. CDR3 nucleotide sequence: TGCAGTGCTAACGGATTACAAGAGACCCAGTACTTC.

The genes are TRBV30 and TRBJ1-1; D is perhaps TRBD1 (5 bases). V lost 8 bases, J lost 8 bases, and 27 bases lay in between. Germline V gives CDR1 GTSNPN, CDR2 SVGIG (reference sequence). This CDR3 has 15 amino acids. The CDR3 bases are TGTGCCGGAGGGAGGGACCCACAACCTCCAAAAGAAGCTTTCTTT. It translates to CAGGRDPQPPKEAFF.